The T cell receptor (beta chain) under discussion was sequenced for a study of naive and memory T cell subsets. The beta constant-region primer was an equimolar mix of two oligonucleotides covering TRBC1 and TRBC2. Each CDR3 protein gets one entry after TCRdb re-called the UMI-ligation and nested PCR reads with MiXCR. The table records around 160,000 distinct CDR3 sequences, about 17% of them present only once. This clonotype was seen repeatedly, ten times or more. Its specificity is unknown. Study-level points and caveats: The power law exponent of TCR abundance differed between naive and memory cells. Diversity fell and Gini index rose from naive through CM, EM, EMRA.

Separate alpha and beta amplification began at the second PCR step. CD4+ T cell IFNgamma after overnight CMV lysate exposure gave donor CMV status. This sequence originates from a human donor in good health. Sequenced input: naive CD4+ T cells from blood.

In DNA, the CDR3 is TGTGCCAGCTCACCAGTTTTAGAGTCAGGGAATCAGCCCCAGCATTTT. Protein: CASSPVLESGNQPQHF. This chain links TRBV18 with TRBJ1-5; D may be TRBD1 (5 bases). CDR1 KGHSH and CDR2 LQKENI come from the germline V gene. The CDR3 spans 16 residues. V lost 2 bases and J 4 bases, leaving 15 bases between the germline ends.